This T cell receptor (beta chain) emerged from a study of control samples from healthy donors and cancer patients. Clones were sequenced by immunoSEQ multiplex PCR, and TCRdb holds only the in-frame ones, with some missing. The sample consists of 150,000 to 200,000 clones, approximately 94% of them appearing once. This CDR3 has 14 amino acids. Trimming shortened V by 6 bases and J by 2 bases, and 10 bases separated the two germline ends. Germline V gene lookup returns CDR1 MNHEY and CDR2 SMNVEV (reference sequence). The sequencing input was blood. V is TRBV27 and J is TRBJ2-2; D is possibly TRBD1 (5 bases). This receptor was identified in a man between 25 and 39 years old in good health. CDR3 residues: CASRRQRNTGELFF. The CDR3 nucleotides are TGTGCCAGCAGGAGACAGAGAAACACCGGGGAGCTGTTTTTT.